This TCR beta chain was recorded in a study of T cells in localized non-small cell lung cancer. CDR3 length: 13 residues. The V end was cut by 0 bases, the J end by 9 bases, with 9 bases between. Germline loops: CDR1 LNHNV, CDR2 YYDKDF (reference sequence). On this clone: Its antigen remains unidentified.

Libraries were prepared by immunoSEQ multiplex PCR; TCRdb keeps only in-frame clonotypes and omits some of them. The table lists fewer than 90,000 clones, less than 85% of them singletons. Study conclusions and caveats: Exceeding tumor, uninvolved adjacent lung had the highest T cell clonality. With higher T cell density in blood came longer overall survival. Median roughly 57 top-100 tumor clones were shared with paired adjacent lung. Tumor samples were not multi-region, leaving intratumor heterogeneity unexcluded.

The clonotype originates from a man between 40 and 69 years old with stage II squamous cell lung carcinoma. The sample was PBMCs, taken before any cancer treatment. The rearrangement links TRBV15 to TRBJ2-1; possibly TRBD2 for D (5 bases). The CDR3 spells CATSRELVLEQFF. Written as DNA, the CDR3 is TGTGCCACCAGCAGAGAACTAGTACTTGAGCAGTTCTTC. The full variable domain, rest sourced from reference TRBV15 and TRBJ2-1, is DAMVIQNPRYQVTQFGKPVTLSCSQTLNHNVMYWYQQKSSQAPKLLFHYYDKDFNNEADTPDNFQSRRPNTSFCFLDIRSPGLGDTAMYLCATSRELVLEQFFGPGTRLTVL.